What follows are 13 T cell receptor beta chains derived from one specimen sequenced in a study of fetal regulatory T cell absence and autoimmunity (dated by TCRdb to about 2017). Receptors were amplified or captured by the immunoSEQ multiplex PCR assay. TCRdb retrieved this table from immuneACCESS and kept in-frame rearrangements only. Not all clones are present; in checked studies, unresolved V genes account for under half, and no reason is known for the remainder. Within this sample are 95,000 or so clones, with about two thirds of them counted one time only. In total, the top ten clones hold 1.5% to 2% of the sample. The specimen was pancreas tissue. The origin of the receptors is a male donor with IPEX syndrome.

This clone appeared a single time. Germline and junction disagree at one end, which may indicate a read error. V gene TRBV7-7 combines with J gene TRBJ2-1, with 10 bases identical to TRBD2. The CDR3 runs to 16 residues. Germline CDR1 SSHAT, CDR2 FNYEAQ (reference sequence). The CDR3 DNA is TGTGCTAGCAGCTTAGCGAGGACTAGCGGTTCTAATGAGCAGTTCTTC. As protein: CASSLARTSGSNEQFF.

The chain recombines TRBV4-1 with TRBJ2-7; 8 positions agree with TRBD2. The CDR3 is 16 amino acids. CDR1 MGHRA and CDR2 YSYEKL come from the germline V gene. V gave up 4 bases and J gave up 5 bases; unmatched junction bases: 13. As DNA, the CDR3 is TGCGCCAGCAGCCCGGCGGGAGGAGGGTCCTGGGACGAGCAGTACTTC. Its protein product is CASSPAGGGSWDEQYF.

The chain links TRBV6-4 to TRBJ2-1, with a possible D match to TRBD2 (5 bases). Germline V lookup: CDR1 MRHNA, CDR2 SNTAGT. The CDR3 contains 11 residues. The germline V and J ends were trimmed by 2 bases and 9 bases, with 5 bases remaining between them. This CDR3 reads CASSDGSEQFF. The CDR3 bases are TGTGCCAGCAGTGACGGGAGTGAGCAGTTCTTC.

The chain links TRBV6-6 to TRBJ2-7; D is unclear. V dropped 4 bases and J dropped 3 bases, with 4 bases sitting between them. Germline-derived CDR1 and CDR2 are MNHNY and SVGAGI (reference sequence). The CDR3 is 11 amino acids. The CDR3 spells CASSSDYEQYF. The DNA of the CDR3 is TGTGCCAGCAGTTCGGACTACGAGCAGTACTTC.

The chain uses TRBV9 and TRBJ2-5; D is unresolved. The germline V gene encodes CDR1 SGDLS and CDR2 YYNGEE. Deletions cut 4 bases from V and 2 bases from J, with 9 bases between. This CDR3 is 13 amino acids long. Here the CDR3 reads CASSIYPQETQYF. CDR3 coding DNA: TGTGCCAGCAGCATTTACCCGCAAGAGACCCAGTACTTC. The full variable domain, its missing parts supplied by reference TRBV9 and TRBJ2-5, is DSGVTQTPKHLITATGQRVTLRCSPRSGDLSVYWYQQSLDQGLQFLIQYYNGEERAKGNILERFSAQQFPDLHSELNLSSLELGDSALYFCASSIYPQETQYFGPGTRLLVL.

The chain carries TRBV21-1 and TRBJ2-3; the table names TRBD2, a call not compared with the DNA. TRBV21-1 is described as a pseudogene. The CDR3 sequence is 13 residues long. CDR3 nucleotides: TGTGCCAGCAGCGAAGCGAGGGCAGATACGCAGTATTTT. Its translation: CASSEARADTQYF.

The chain carries TRBV15 and TRBJ1-6, with a tentative D call TRBD1 (5 bases). There are 16 residues in the CDR3. V lost 0 bases to trimming and J lost 8 bases, with 14 bases between them. Looked up from germline, CDR1 is LNHNV and CDR2 is YYDKDF (reference sequence). CDR3 nucleotides: TGTGCCACCAGCAGAGAAGTTGGGACCAGATATTCACCCCTCCACTTT. Translating it yields CATSREVGTRYSPLHF.

V gene TRBV21-1 combines with J gene TRBJ1-2; the table's D call, TRBD1, was not checked against the DNA. TRBV21-1 counts as a pseudogene. CDR3 length: 14 residues. The CDR3 protein is CASSKRQDNYGYTF. The CDR3 nucleotides read TGTGCCAGCAGCAAAAGACAGGATAACTATGGCTACACCTTC.

V usage is TRBV14 and J usage is TRBJ2-7, with a weak D call TRBD1 (6 bases). The CDR3 runs 17 residues. Trimming cost V 0 bases and J 2 bases, with 17 bases left between them. Germline V gene lookup returns CDR1 SGHDN and CDR2 FVKESK. CDR3 sequence reads: CASSQESPNREPYEQYF. CDR3 DNA sequence: TGTGCCAGCAGCCAAGAAAGCCCGAACAGGGAGCCCTACGAGCAGTACTTC. Together with reference TRBV14 and TRBJ2-7, the CDR3 gives the full variable domain: EAGVTQFPSHSVIEKGQTVTLRCDPISGHDNLYWYRRVMGKEIKFLLHFVKESKQDESGMPNNRFLAERTGGTYSTLKVQPAELEDSGVYFCASSQESPNREPYEQYFGPGTRLTVT.

J is TRBJ2-5 and V is TRBV7-9; unclear D gene. Germline V gives CDR1 SEHNR, CDR2 FQNEAQ (reference sequence). The CDR3 is 16 residues long. V lost 2 bases to trimming and J lost 0 bases, with 13 bases between them. Here the CDR3 reads CASSLRASGYQETQYF. Written as DNA, the CDR3 is TGTGCCAGCAGCTTAAGGGCCTCTGGTTACCAAGAGACCCAGTACTTC.

V usage is TRBV30 and J usage is TRBJ2-7, with D possibly being TRBD1 (5 bases). Deletions cut 4 bases from V and 0 bases from J, with 7 bases between. The CDR3 is 12 residues long. Germline V CDR1 and CDR2: GTSNPN, SVGIG (reference sequence). The CDR3, as DNA: TGTGCCTGGACGGACAACTCCTACGAGCAGTACTTC. Encoded protein: CAWTDNSYEQYF.

This chain joins TRBV6-1 and TRBJ2-1, with D possibly being TRBD2 (5 bases). Trimming shortened V by 10 bases and J by 3 bases, and 7 bases separated the two germline ends. The CDR3 totals 11 residues. Per the germline V gene, CDR1 is MNHNS and CDR2 is SASEGT. CDR3 nucleotides: TGTGCCACCCGGGACTACAATGAGCAGTTCTTC. Translation gives CATRDYNEQFF.

This clone was observed once. DNA for the CDR3: TGTGCCAGCAGCTTGGGACTAGTAGACGAGCAGTACTTC. This encodes CASSLGLVDEQYF. The chain links TRBV13 to TRBJ2-7; 8 bases align to TRBD2. The CDR3 extends over 13 amino acids. Germline V CDR1 and CDR2: PRHDT, FYEKMQ (reference sequence). V gave up 3 bases and J gave up 5 bases; unmatched junction bases: 3.